This T cell receptor (beta chain) derives from a study of PD-1 and CTLA-4 blockade in melanoma. The CDR3 loop spans 20 amino acids. Germline CDR1 is MNHEY and CDR2 is SVGEGT. V shed 4 bases and J shed 0 bases, with 22 bases lying between them. TCRdb's table, derived via immunoSEQ multiplex PCR, lists solely in-frame clones and lacks some. Altogether nearly 30,000 clones are present, approximately 88% being singletons, with the ten largest covering around 8.5%. The clonotype comes from a human donor with melanoma. The genes are TRBV6-2 or TRBV6-3 and TRBJ1-6; possible D gene TRBD1, 5 bases. The starting material was CD8+ T cells from peripheral blood, obtained before anti-PD-1 treatment. CDR3 sequence reads: CASSSAARDSWSSYNSPLHF. CDR3 DNA: TGTGCCAGCAGTTCGGCAGCCAGGGATAGTTGGAGCTCCTATAATTCACCCCTCCACTTT.